The TCR beta chain described here comes from a study of blood T cell repertoires in COVID-19. Study summary: From T cells, B-cell-depleted T cells, or PBMCs came the material, which was cDNA or gDNA.

In the original processing: Amplified reference gene primers provided the basis for estimating nucleated cell counts. Only in-frame clones appear in the TCRdb table, and some are missing; sequencing was by immunoSEQ multiplex PCR. V and J calls and clone size follow that table, whereas D and trimming were derived from the DNA. This table has more than 150,000 clones, around 80% appearing once. The germline gives CDR1 SGDLS, CDR2 YYNGEE. V dropped 3 bases and J dropped 5; count of bases not matched to a gene: 5. The length of the CDR3 is 13 residues. This clone showed up just a few times. The chain is built from TRBV9 and TRBJ2-7; 7 bases map to TRBD2. The sequencing sample was made of peripheral blood. This sequence was found in a human donor in a cohort sampled during active COVID-19. The CDR3 here is CASSGTSTNEQYF. The CDR3 region has the DNA TGTGCCAGCAGCGGGACTAGTACTAACGAGCAGTACTTC.